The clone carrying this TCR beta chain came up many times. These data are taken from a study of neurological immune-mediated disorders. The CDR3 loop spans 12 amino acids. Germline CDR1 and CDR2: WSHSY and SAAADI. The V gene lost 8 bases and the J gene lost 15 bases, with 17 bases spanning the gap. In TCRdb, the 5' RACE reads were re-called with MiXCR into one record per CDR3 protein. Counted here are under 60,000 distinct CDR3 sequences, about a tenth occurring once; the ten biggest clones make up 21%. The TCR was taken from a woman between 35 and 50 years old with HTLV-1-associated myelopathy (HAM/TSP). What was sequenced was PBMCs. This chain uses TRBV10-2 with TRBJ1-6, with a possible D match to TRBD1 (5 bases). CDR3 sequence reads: CASSAGPQGLHF. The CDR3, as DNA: TGCGCCAGCTCGGCAGGGCCCCAGGGCCTCCACTTT.